What follows are 21 T cell receptor beta chains derived from one specimen sequenced in a study of T cell responses to AZD1222 COVID-19 vaccine. Some clones are missing from TCRdb's copy, which holds only in-frame ones; the method was immunoSEQ multiplex PCR. The sample records fewer than 150,000 clones, 80% to 90% being singletons. The specimen was peripheral blood, collected 28 days after the second AZD1222 dose. Receptors originate from an adult who received the AZD1222 COVID-19 vaccine.

Written as DNA, the CDR3 is TGTGCCAGCAGCTTAGGACAGGGGTGGGTCGCCGGGGAGCTGTTTTTT. Translated: CASSLGQGWVAGELFF. The chain is built from TRBV7-2 and TRBJ2-2; 8 bases are a match to TRBD1. J gave up 6 bases and V 1 base, and 7 bases lay outside the gene matches. CDR3 length: 16 amino acids. Germline V gives CDR1 SGHTA, CDR2 FQGNSA.

The J gene is TRBJ2-2, the V gene TRBV19; a possible D gene is TRBD1 (6 bases). The germline gives CDR1 LNHDA, CDR2 SQIVND (reference sequence). CDR3 length: 13 amino acids. Trimming took 5 bases from V and 7 from J, leaving 11 bases between them. The CDR3 coding sequence is TGTGCCAGTAGTTCAGGGGTGAACGGGGAGCTGTTTTTT. Translating gives CASSSGVNGELFF.

The rearrangement links TRBV29-1 to TRBJ2-5; D remains ambiguous. The germline V gene has CDR1 SQVTM and CDR2 ANQGSEA. V shed 7 bases and J shed 0 bases, with 12 bases lying between them. The CDR3 is 13 residues long. CDR3 DNA: TGCAGCGGAGCCTCACGCTACCAAGAGACCCAGTACTTC. Protein product: CSGASRYQETQYF.

The rearrangement joins TRBV9 to TRBJ2-4; D might be TRBD2 (5 bases). The V end lost 0 bases, the J end lost 8 bases, and 12 bases lay between the germline ends. There are 14 residues in the CDR3. Germline CDR1 reads SGDLS; CDR2 reads YYNGEE. The CDR3: CASSVGWRRDIQYF. DNA of the CDR3: TGTGCCAGCAGCGTAGGGTGGAGGCGGGACATTCAGTACTTC.

The gene calls are TRBV3-1 (or the pseudogene TRBV3-2) and TRBJ2-7; 11 bases are shared with TRBD1. The CDR3 has 15 residues. CDR1 is LGHDT, CDR2 YNNKEL, per germline (reference sequence). J gave up 7 bases and V 3 bases, and 8 bases lay outside the gene matches. The CDR3 loop reads CASSQTGTGGWEQYF. CDR3 nucleotide sequence: TGTGCCAGCAGCCAGACGGGGACAGGGGGTTGGGAGCAGTACTTC.

This chain connects TRBV7-3 to TRBJ1-2; tentative D call: TRBD1 (5 bases). Germline V gene lookup returns CDR1 SGHTA and CDR2 FQGTGA. The length of the CDR3 is 15 residues. Trimming removed 5 bases from V and 2 bases from J, with 15 bases in between. The CDR3 here is CASSQNAGTNYGYTF. The CDR3 region has the DNA TGTGCCAGCAGCCAAAATGCAGGGACCAACTATGGCTACACCTTC.

The rearrangement joins TRBV9 to TRBJ1-4; D remains unclear. With 0 bases removed from V and 8 bases from J, the gap between germline ends came to 11 bases. Germline assignment: CDR1 SGDLS and CDR2 YYNGEE. This CDR3 contains 14 residues. The CDR3 spells CASSVGGSGEKLFF. CDR3 DNA: TGTGCCAGCAGCGTAGGAGGGTCTGGGGAAAAACTGTTTTTT.

The chain carries TRBV19 and TRBJ1-2; no clear D gene. V was trimmed by 7 bases and J by 0 bases, leaving 15 bases between them. This CDR3 has 15 residues. Germline CDR1 is LNHDA and CDR2 is SQIVND (reference sequence). The CDR3 DNA is TGTGCCAGTAACTCCTTGGACGGATCTAACTATGGCTACACCTTC. It translates to CASNSLDGSNYGYTF.

CDR3 sequence (DNA): TGTGCCAGCAGAGAACGGACTAGTCCCTACGAGCAGTACTTC. Protein sequence: CASRERTSPYEQYF. The V gene is TRBV2, the J gene TRBJ2-7, with 7 nucleotides matching TRBD2. The germline gives CDR1 SNHLY, CDR2 FYNNEI. The CDR3 covers 14 residues. With V trimmed by 6 bases and J by 2 bases, 7 bases remained unmatched.

The chain carries TRBV27 and TRBJ1-5; D is uncertain. Germline assignment: CDR1 MNHEY and CDR2 SMNVEV (reference sequence). The CDR3 has 15 amino acids. V lost 6 bases, J lost 0 bases, and 12 bases lay in between. The CDR3 sequence: CASRSEGYSNQPQHF. As DNA, the CDR3 is TGTGCCAGCAGGTCCGAGGGTTATAGCAATCAGCCCCAGCATTTT.

This clone has just one count. The chain links TRBV7-8 to TRBJ1-5; 10 bases agree with TRBD1. The V gene end was trimmed by 3 bases and the J gene end by 8 bases; junction bases not matched to a gene: 7. The CDR3 loop spans 15 amino acids. Germline V CDR1 and CDR2: SGHVS, FQNEAQ. The CDR3 spells CASSFVGQGYEPQHF. The CDR3 DNA sequence: TGTGCCAGCAGCTTCGTGGGACAGGGGTATGAGCCCCAGCATTTT.

This clone was seen once. The chain couples TRBV7-9 to TRBJ1-6, with a weak D call TRBD1 (5 bases). Germline-derived CDR1 and CDR2 are SEHNR and FQNEAQ (reference sequence). CDR3 length: 15 residues. Trimming left V 2 bases short and J 10 bases short, with 15 bases between. CDR3 DNA sequence: TGTGCCAGCAGCTTAAACTTTAGGGGATACTCACCCCTCCACTTT. It encodes CASSLNFRGYSPLHF. Complete variable domain (other parts from reference TRBV7-9 and TRBJ1-6): DTGVSQNPRHKITKRGQNVTFRCDPISEHNRLYWYRQTLGQGPEFLTYFQNEAQLEKSRLLSDRFSAERPKGSFSTLEIQRTEQGDSAMYLCASSLNFRGYSPLHFGNGTRLTVT.

This chain links TRBV6-5 with TRBJ2-3; D may be TRBD2 (5 bases). V lost 8 bases and J 2 bases, leaving 11 bases between the germline ends. The CDR3 is 13 amino acids. Germline assignment: CDR1 MNHEY and CDR2 SVGAGI. CDR3 residues: CASRTDYTDTQYF. CDR3 coding DNA: TGTGCCAGCCGGACTGACTACACAGATACGCAGTATTTT.

The chain employs TRBV27 and TRBJ1-2, with D perhaps matching TRBD1 (6 bases). The V gene lost 6 bases and the J gene lost 2 bases, with 10 bases spanning the gap. This CDR3 spans 13 amino acids. Germline CDR1 and CDR2: MNHEY and SMNVEV (reference sequence). CDR3 loop: CASSSGQNYGYTF. The CDR3 DNA follows: TGTGCCAGCAGCAGCGGACAGAACTATGGCTACACCTTC.

The genes are TRBV18 and TRBJ1-5; D is uncertain. Germline V gives CDR1 KGHSH, CDR2 LQKENI. This CDR3 spans 14 amino acids. Trimming removed 3 bases from V and 4 bases from J, with 10 bases in between. In DNA, the CDR3 is TGTGCCAGCTCACCCGGCAGGCAAAATCAGCCCCAGCATTTT. Translation: CASSPGRQNQPQHF.

The rearrangement uses TRBV10-3 and TRBJ1-4; D is uncertain. V lost 5 bases, J lost 4 bases, and 8 bases lay in between. The germline V gene has CDR1 ENHRY and CDR2 SYGVKD. The CDR3 is 13 residues long. CDR3 in amino acids: CAISYRLNEKLFF. CDR3 bases: TGTGCCATCAGTTACAGACTTAATGAAAAACTGTTTTTT.

This clone was recorded once. V usage is TRBV6-1 and J usage is TRBJ1-5; the D gene is possibly TRBD1 (5 bases). Trimming removed 3 bases from V and 7 bases from J, with 13 bases in between. The CDR3 sequence is 14 residues long. Germline-derived CDR1 and CDR2 are MNHNS and SASEGT. Here the CDR3 DNA reads TGTGCCAGCAGTGATTCAGGGCTGGGCCAGCCCCAGCATTTT. Its protein is CASSDSGLGQPQHF.

This sequence joins TRBV21-1 and TRBJ2-7; the table's D gene call, TRBD2, was not cross checked with the DNA. TRBV21-1 is marked as a pseudogene. The CDR3 loop spans 16 amino acids. The CDR3 protein is CASSKIVLIYFSEQYF. The CDR3 coding sequence is TGTGCCAGCAGCAAAATTGTCCTAATTTACTTTTCGGAGCAGTACTTC.

CDR3 sequence reads: CASSQGGQGFNEQFF. DNA of the CDR3: TGTGCCAGCAGCCAAGGAGGACAGGGCTTTAATGAGCAGTTCTTC. The V and J genes are TRBV9 and TRBJ2-1; 8 bases line up with TRBD1. Germline V gene data show CDR1 as SGDLS and CDR2 as YYNGEE. V was clipped by 4 bases and J by 7 bases; unmatched bases: 10. The CDR3 has 15 amino acids.

In this sample, this clone turned up a few times. The V call is TRBV11-2, the J call TRBJ2-7; 8 nucleotides line up with TRBD1. With V trimmed by 5 bases and J by 4 bases, 13 bases remained unmatched. Germline CDR1 is SGHAT and CDR2 is FQNNGV. This CDR3 has 16 amino acids. This CDR3 reads CASSPLKRDRHYEQYF. The DNA of the CDR3 is TGTGCCAGCAGCCCCCTAAAACGGGACAGGCATTACGAGCAGTACTTC.

V is TRBV12-3 or TRBV12-4 and J is TRBJ2-1; D may correspond to TRBD1 or TRBD2 (5 bases each). V lost 6 bases and J 6 bases, leaving 12 bases between the germline ends. CDR3 length: 13 residues. The CDR3 loop reads CASRTGTGNEQFF. The DNA for the CDR3 is TGTGCCAGCAGGACCGGGACCGGCAATGAGCAGTTCTTC.